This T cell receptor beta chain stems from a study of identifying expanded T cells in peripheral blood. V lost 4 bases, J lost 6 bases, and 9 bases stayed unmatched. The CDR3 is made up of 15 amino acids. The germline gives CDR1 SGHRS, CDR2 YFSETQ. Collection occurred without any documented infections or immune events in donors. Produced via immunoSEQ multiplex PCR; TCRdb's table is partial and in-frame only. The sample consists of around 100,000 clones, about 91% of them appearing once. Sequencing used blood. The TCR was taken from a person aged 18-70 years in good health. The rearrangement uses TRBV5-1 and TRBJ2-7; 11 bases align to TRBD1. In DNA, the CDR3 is TGCGCCAGCAGCCCCGGACAGGGGGCCCTTCTCGAGCAGTACTTC. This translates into CASSPGQGALLEQYF.